This TCR beta chain emerged from a study of T cells in Graves' hyperthyroidism and ophthalmopathy. The study's findings and limits: Expanded thyroid clonotypes (above 0.001) were mostly also found in blood.

CDR1 and CDR2 (germline): DFQATT, SNEGSKA (reference sequence). This CDR3 has 16 amino acids. The V end was cut by 2 bases, the J end by 0 bases, with 11 bases between. Diagnostic assessment was based on clinical symptoms, serum thyroxine and TRAb, thyroid ultrasound and orbital computed tomography. The PBMCs studied were ones that came from 10 ml fresh peripheral blood. RNA transcripts served as the template for amplifying TCR beta CDR3 regions. The HTBI primer set drove a first-round RT-PCR of the TCR CDR3. TCRdb redid the calling of the multiplex PCR reads with MiXCR, one entry per CDR3 protein. This table holds under 500,000 distinct CDR3 sequences, over 12% found once. There are many counts of this clonotype. As yet, its antigen is unknown.

This receptor was taken from a man aged 50 to 59 with Graves' ophthalmopathy. The chain uses TRBV20-1 and TRBJ2-6; D might be TRBD2 (6 bases). What was sequenced was blood. The CDR3 is CSARRLGNSGANVLTF. CDR3 nucleotides: TGCAGTGCTAGACGACTAGGCAACTCTGGGGCCAACGTCCTGACTTTC.